One and the same sample provided the 7 T cell receptor beta chains below, sequenced in a study of shared T cell receptors in the human thymus. Using immunoSEQ multiplex PCR, the repertoire was profiled, and TCRdb retains in-frame clones only, with some absent. The sample has 700,000 or so clones, roughly 85% seen once. These data were also filed under a second study, of human thymus T cells.

Sequenced sample: thymocytes. The receptors shown here come from a girl in the first two years of life with a congenital heart defect.

The chain uses TRBV19 and TRBJ2-1; 11 bases map to TRBD1. The CDR3 totals 16 residues. J was trimmed by 7 bases and V by 5 bases; bases with no gene match: 10. CDR1 and CDR2 from the germline V gene are LNHDA and SQIVND (reference sequence). The CDR3 DNA is TGTGCCAGTAGTCCACGTCCCGGGACAGGGGGGAATGAGCAGTTCTTC. Its translation is CASSPRPGTGGNEQFF.

V is TRBV4-3 and J is TRBJ1-2, with 8 bases aligning to TRBD1. CDR3 length: 15 residues. With V trimmed by 8 bases and J by 4 bases, 12 bases remained unmatched. The germline V gene encodes CDR1 LGHNA and CDR2 YSLEER. The CDR3: CASGRNGQGIYGYTF. The CDR3, as DNA: TGCGCCAGCGGAAGAAATGGACAGGGTATCTATGGCTACACCTTC.

V gene TRBV27 combines with J gene TRBJ1-5; D is perhaps TRBD1 (6 bases). This CDR3 spans 15 amino acids. The V and J ends lost 4 bases and 5 bases respectively, with 15 bases between them. Germline-derived CDR1 and CDR2 are MNHEY and SMNVEV (reference sequence). The CDR3 bases are TGTGCCAGCAGTTCCCCAGGGGAGGGGGATCAGCCCCAGCATTTT. It yields the protein CASSSPGEGDQPQHF.

The chain uses TRBV6-4 and TRBJ2-3; 9 nucleotides line up with TRBD2. J gave up 0 bases and V 5 bases, and 12 bases lay outside the gene matches. Germline assignment: CDR1 MRHNA and CDR2 SNTAGT. This CDR3 spans 18 amino acids. DNA of the CDR3: TGTGCCAGCAGTCCGCGGGGTAGCGGGGGTGCTAGCACAGATACGCAGTATTTT. Protein: CASSPRGSGGASTDTQYF.

The V gene is TRBV5-4, the J gene TRBJ1-6; the D gene is possibly TRBD1 (6 bases). The CDR3 has 16 amino acids. Germline V gene sequence: CDR1 SGHNT, CDR2 YYREEE (reference sequence). V lost 1 base and J 0 bases, leaving 8 bases between the germline ends. The CDR3 nucleotides are TGTGCCAGCAGCTTGTCGGACAGCTCCTATAATTCACCCCTCCACTTT. It yields the protein CASSLSDSSYNSPLHF.

Only one count was recorded for this clone. This chain links TRBV9 with TRBJ2-7; 9 bases align to TRBD1. CDR1 and CDR2 from the germline V gene are SGDLS and YYNGEE. The CDR3 extends over 17 amino acids. J gave up 0 bases and V 2 bases, and 9 bases lay outside the gene matches. The CDR3 DNA is TGTGCCAGCAGCGTGGGAGGTCTGGGACAGGGCTCCTACGAGCAGTACTTC. Translated: CASSVGGLGQGSYEQYF.

This chain connects TRBV30 to TRBJ1-2; D call uncertain. The CDR3 runs to 15 residues. The germline V and J ends were trimmed by 0 bases and 3 bases, with 14 bases remaining between them. CDR1 and CDR2 from the germline V gene are GTSNPN and SVGIG (reference sequence). CDR3 in DNA: TGTGCCTGGAGTGTACGTAGTCAAGTCTACTATGGCTACACCTTC. Its translation is CAWSVRSQVYYGYTF.